This entry lists 16 T cell receptor beta chains sequenced from one sample in a study of T-cell memory formation after mild COVID-19 (dated by TCRdb to the early 2020s). The library relied on 5' RACE. TCRdb names Illumina NovaSeq 6000 as the instrument used. Using fastp at Q25 and MiXCR, TCRdb reprocessed the public reads and kept productive beta chains. Every entry covers one CDR3 protein and lists the most common genes and DNA from its rows. The sample includes around 310,000 distinct CDR3 sequences, with roughly an eighth observed a single time. Clones ranked in the top ten supply around a fifth of the sample. The sample consisted of PBMCs or a T cell subset sorted from them (not recorded which). The source of these receptors is a man younger than 30 who had mild COVID-19 (a few samples of this study predate the infection). The sample titles of this study are shuffled in the database, so cell type and time point are left out; the donor was told from shared clones.

This clonotype was observed a handful of times. V is TRBV3-1 and J is TRBJ2-3; a possible D gene is TRBD1 (5 bases). The V gene lost 2 bases and the J gene lost 2 bases, with 11 bases spanning the gap. The germline CDR1 and CDR2 sequences are LGHDT and YNNKEL (reference sequence). The CDR3 contains 15 residues. For the CDR3, the DNA is TGTGCCAGCAGCCAACGTCAGGGTTTCACAGATACGCAGTATTTT. Protein sequence: CASSQRQGFTDTQYF.

The chain couples TRBV10-3 to TRBJ2-3; D is ambiguous. The V gene's germline CDR1 is ENHRY and CDR2 SYGVKD. Trimming removed 8 bases at V and 4 bases at J, with 13 bases between. The CDR3 length is 13 residues. The CDR3 loop reads CAIRQAGPDTQYF. CDR3 sequence (DNA): TGTGCCATCCGTCAAGCTGGCCCAGATACGCAGTATTTT.

The rearrangement joins TRBV9 to TRBJ1-5; tentatively, D is TRBD1 (6 bases). CDR3 length equals 13 residues. Germline lookup yields CDR1 SGDLS and CDR2 YYNGEE. V dropped 3 bases and J dropped 10 bases, with 14 bases sitting between them. The DNA of the CDR3 is TGTGCCAGCAGCGCGGGACAATGGGACCCCCAGCATTTT. Translating it yields CASSAGQWDPQHF.

This clonotype was counted a few times. CDR3: CSARGRSSYNSPLHF. As DNA, the CDR3 is TGCAGTGCTAGAGGCAGGAGCTCCTATAATTCACCCCTCCACTTT. This rearrangement joins TRBV20-1 to TRBJ1-6; D is unresolved. The CDR3 extends over 15 amino acids. Germline values: CDR1 DFQATT, CDR2 SNEGSKA (reference sequence). Trimming left V 1 base short and J 0 bases short, with 7 bases between.

The chain is built from TRBV27 and TRBJ1-6, with 9 bases matching TRBD1. Germline V gives CDR1 MNHEY, CDR2 SMNVEV (reference sequence). The V gene end was trimmed by 6 bases and the J gene end by 10 bases; junction bases not matched to a gene: 7. This CDR3 has 14 amino acids. In DNA, the CDR3 is TGTGCCAGCAGGCGGGGGACAGGGTACTCACCCCTCCACTTT. Encoded protein: CASRRGTGYSPLHF.

The V and J genes are TRBV20-1 and TRBJ2-1, with a weak D call TRBD1 (5 bases). CDR3 size: 13 residues. V shed 3 bases and J shed 4 bases, with 10 bases lying between them. CDR1 is DFQATT, CDR2 SNEGSKA, per germline (reference sequence). This CDR3 is CSASGAMYNEQFF. The CDR3 nucleotides are TGCAGTGCTAGTGGGGCAATGTACAATGAGCAGTTCTTC.

The chain links TRBV27 to TRBJ1-1, with a tentative D call TRBD1 (5 bases). Germline CDR1 and CDR2: MNHEY and SMNVEV (reference sequence). The V end lost 6 bases, the J end lost 0 bases, and 14 bases lay between the germline ends. This CDR3 is 15 amino acids long. The CDR3 DNA reads as TGTGCCAGCAGGAGGCGGGCAGGGCTGAACACTGAAGCTTTCTTT. This sequence encodes CASRRRAGLNTEAFF.

This clonotype was seen a handful of times. The chain recombines TRBV5-6 with TRBJ1-2, with 10 bases identical to TRBD1. Trimming removed 10 bases from V and 2 bases from J; junction bases left unmatched: 11. The CDR3 is 15 amino acids. Germline V gene sequence: CDR1 SGHDT, CDR2 YYEEEE. The CDR3 loop reads CAGLARDRGNYGYTF. The CDR3 DNA follows: TGTGCCGGACTAGCCCGGGACAGGGGAAACTATGGCTACACCTTC. Complete variable domain (other parts from reference TRBV5-6 and TRBJ1-2): DAGVTQSPTHLIKTRGQQVTLRCSPKSGHDTVSWYQQALGQGPQFIFQYYEEEERQRGNFPDRFSGHQFPNYSSELNVNALLLGDSALYLCAGLARDRGNYGYTFGSGTRLTVV.

The V call is TRBV5-1, the J call TRBJ2-2, with a tentative D call TRBD2 (5 bases). The length of the CDR3 is 15 residues. The V end lost 4 bases, the J end lost 0 bases, and 10 bases lay between the germline ends. Germline CDR1 reads SGHRS; CDR2 reads YFSETQ. CDR3 DNA: TGCGCCAGCAGCCCCGGGATGCCGAACACCGGGGAGCTGTTTTTT. Protein product: CASSPGMPNTGELFF.

V is TRBV23-1 and J is TRBJ2-1; TRBD1 is a possible D gene (6 bases). TRBV23-1 is labeled an ORF, and its function is uncertain. V was pared by 6 bases and J by 9 bases, with 30 bases between. This CDR3 is built from 18 residues. The CDR3 region is CASSQAEQGISRGFEQFF. CDR3 nucleotides: TGCGCCAGCAGCCAGGCAGAACAGGGAATAAGCCGGGGCTTTGAGCAGTTCTTC.

This clonotype was counted only a few times. The chain is built from TRBV9 and TRBJ2-6, with D unclear. Trimming took off 2 bases at V and 2 bases at J, with 5 bases between the two ends. The germline V gene has CDR1 SGDLS and CDR2 YYNGEE. The CDR3 loop spans 14 amino acids. The DNA of the CDR3 is TGTGCCAGCAGCGTCATCCCTGGGGCCAACGTCCTGACTTTC. Translated: CASSVIPGANVLTF.

Many counts were recorded for this clonotype. V and J are TRBV29-1 and TRBJ2-7, with no clear D. Germline values: CDR1 SQVTM, CDR2 ANQGSEA. The CDR3 is 12 residues long. V was pared by 4 bases and J by 1 base, with 8 bases between. Here the CDR3 DNA reads TGCAGCGTTGGGACGAATTCCTACGAGCAGTACTTC. Amino acid sequence: CSVGTNSYEQYF.

This clonotype was counted a few times. The chain combines TRBV7-7 with TRBJ2-7; 8 nucleotides line up with TRBD1. Per the germline V gene, CDR1 is SSHAT and CDR2 is FNYEAQ (reference sequence). The CDR3 runs 13 residues. After removal of 5 bases from V and 3 bases from J, the junction contained 3 bases not matched to a gene. CDR3 amino acids: CASSPGTGYEQYF. The CDR3 DNA sequence: TGTGCCAGCAGCCCCGGGACAGGCTACGAGCAGTACTTC.

The sample holds a few counts of this clonotype. The chain employs TRBV7-9 and TRBJ1-2; D is undetermined. Germline V gives CDR1 SEHNR, CDR2 FQNEAQ (reference sequence). The CDR3 has 12 amino acids. Trimming shortened V by 3 bases and J by 5 bases, and 7 bases separated the two germline ends. CDR3 sequence reads: CASSFGEYGYTF. The CDR3, as DNA: TGTGCCAGCAGCTTTGGGGAATATGGCTACACCTTC.

This clonotype came up a few times. The rearrangement joins TRBV6-2 or TRBV6-3 to TRBJ1-1, with D maybe TRBD1 (6 bases). The CDR3 runs to 12 residues. Germline V CDR1 and CDR2: MNHEY, SVGEGT. V lost 4 bases, J lost 7 bases, and 10 bases lay in between. This CDR3 reads CASSWGAGEAFF. CDR3 sequence (DNA): TGTGCCAGCAGTTGGGGGGCCGGTGAAGCTTTCTTT.

V usage is TRBV29-1 and J usage is TRBJ1-1; D is ambiguous. This CDR3 region has 13 residues. In germline, CDR1 is SQVTM, CDR2 ANQGSEA. V shed 2 bases and J shed 1 base, with 8 bases lying between them. CDR3 nucleotides: TGCAGCGTTGAATGGGTAGGGAACACTGAAGCTTTCTTT. It encodes CSVEWVGNTEAFF.